One T cell receptor beta chain is described in this entry. The data are from a study of B cell selection in AIRE deficiency. V was clipped by 0 bases and J by 6 bases, with 6 bases between them. This CDR3 region has 13 residues. In germline, CDR1 is LNHNV, CDR2 YYDKDF (reference sequence). The method was immunoSEQ multiplex PCR; TCRdb's version includes in-frame clones alone and lacks a portion of them. The sample has about 22,000 clones, 94% seen once. Regulatory T cells were sorted as CD4+CD25hiCD127low/negative. The specimen was Tregs sorted from PBMCs. The TCR was taken from a human donor with AIRE deficiency. The chain links TRBV15 to TRBJ2-1; D gene unclear. The CDR3 coding sequence is TGTGCCACCAGCAGAGACGTTTTCAATGAGCAGTTCTTC. Amino acids: CATSRDVFNEQFF.